Below, 9 T cell receptor beta chains from the same sample are listed, as sequenced in a study of T cells in Graves' hyperthyroidism and ophthalmopathy. Authors of the study amplified TCR beta CDR3 regions from RNA transcripts. The HTBI primer set served for first-round RT-PCR of the TCR CDR3. One entry per CDR3 protein results from TCRdb running MiXCR on the multiplex PCR reads. Seen here are some 270,000 distinct CDR3 sequences, 13% observed once, and the top ten hold roughly 8%. The sequenced sample consisted of blood. The receptor source for this set is a woman aged 25 to 45 with Graves' hyperthyroidism that later progressed to Graves' ophthalmopathy.

The chain is built from TRBV20-1 and TRBJ1-2; D uncertain. V lost 8 bases to trimming and J lost 2 bases, with 12 bases between them. Germline V gives CDR1 DFQATT, CDR2 SNEGSKA (reference sequence). The CDR3 is 12 amino acids. As DNA, the CDR3 is TGCAGTCCCTACGTGGAGAACTATGGCTACACCTTC. Translated: CSPYVENYGYTF.

As regards this clonotype: Just one base apart from a much larger clone, this may be a read error. This chain joins TRBV29-1 and TRBJ1-2; TRBD1 is a possible D gene (5 bases). Trimming shortened V by 3 bases and J by 5 bases, and 13 bases separated the two germline ends. Germline CDR1 is SQVTM and CDR2 is ANQGSEA. The length of the CDR3 is 13 residues. The CDR3 reads CSVEKTEAYGYTF. The CDR3 DNA sequence: TGCAGCGTTGAGAAGACAGAAGCGTATGGCTACACCTTC.

V gene TRBV3-1 combines with J gene TRBJ2-5; 12 nucleotides line up with TRBD1. The CDR3 is 13 amino acids. The junction had 5 bases not matched to a gene; V was cut back by 10 bases and J by 5 bases. Germline assignment: CDR1 LGHDT and CDR2 YNNKEL (reference sequence). This CDR3 reads CATWDRGRETQYF. The CDR3 bases are TGTGCCACGTGGGACAGGGGGCGTGAGACCCAGTACTTC.

This rearrangement joins TRBV19 to TRBJ2-5; 9 bases agree with TRBD2. Germline V lookup: CDR1 LNHDA, CDR2 SQIVND (reference sequence). The trim removed 7 bases at V and 5 bases at J, leaving 8 bases unmatched. The CDR3 extends over 14 amino acids. The CDR3 loop reads CASNPGLASETQYF. CDR3 bases: TGTGCCAGTAATCCCGGACTAGCGTCCGAGACCCAGTACTTC.

This clonotype was seen at least ten times. J is TRBJ1-1 and V is TRBV10-3; 10 positions agree with TRBD1. V dropped 4 bases and J dropped 6; count of bases not matched to a gene: 2. The CDR3 length is 13 residues. Germline CDR1 ENHRY, CDR2 SYGVKD. In nucleotides, the CDR3 is TGTGCCATCAGTGGACAGGGGGCAGCTGAAGCTTTCTTT. Encoded protein: CAISGQGAAEAFF.

At least ten counts were recorded for this clonotype. The chain has TRBV7-9 and TRBJ2-1; D not resolved. The CDR3 covers 12 residues. V was trimmed by 1 base and J by 10 bases, leaving 8 bases between them. Germline CDR1 and CDR2: SEHNR and FQNEAQ (reference sequence). The CDR3 DNA reads TGTGCCAGCAGCTTAGGAATCCGAGAGCAGTTCTTC. It is translated as CASSLGIREQFF.

This clonotype was observed at least ten times. The chain carries TRBV12-3 or TRBV12-4 and TRBJ2-3, with 11 positions matching TRBD2. This CDR3 is 18 amino acids long. V trimming: 5 bases; J trimming: 4 bases; junction bases outside the gene matches: 14. CDR3 DNA sequence: TGTGCCAGCAGTCCGCCCCCCGGCGGTAGCGGGAGGGCAGATACGCAGTATTTT. This sequence encodes CASSPPPGGSGRADTQYF.

Of note for this clonotype: This clone may be a read error of a much larger clone one base away. J is TRBJ2-7 and V is TRBV3-1; TRBD1 matches 7 bases. Unmatched junction bases numbered 13, after V lost 3 bases and J lost 5 bases. The CDR3 is 16 residues long. Germline CDR1 LGHDT, CDR2 YNNKEL (reference sequence). CDR3 region: CASSQRRSVQGHEQYF. CDR3 bases: TGTGCCAGCAGCCAGAGAAGATCAGTACAGGGGCACGAGCAGTACTTC.

V and J are TRBV3-1 and TRBJ2-5; 8 positions match TRBD2. Per germline, CDR1 LGHDT and CDR2 YNNKEL (reference sequence). V shed 0 bases and J 2 bases; nucleotides not matched to a gene: 5. This CDR3 is 16 amino acids long. The CDR3 sequence: CASSQDQAGVQETQYF. Here the CDR3 DNA reads TGTGCCAGCAGCCAAGATCAAGCGGGGGTACAAGAGACCCAGTACTTC.